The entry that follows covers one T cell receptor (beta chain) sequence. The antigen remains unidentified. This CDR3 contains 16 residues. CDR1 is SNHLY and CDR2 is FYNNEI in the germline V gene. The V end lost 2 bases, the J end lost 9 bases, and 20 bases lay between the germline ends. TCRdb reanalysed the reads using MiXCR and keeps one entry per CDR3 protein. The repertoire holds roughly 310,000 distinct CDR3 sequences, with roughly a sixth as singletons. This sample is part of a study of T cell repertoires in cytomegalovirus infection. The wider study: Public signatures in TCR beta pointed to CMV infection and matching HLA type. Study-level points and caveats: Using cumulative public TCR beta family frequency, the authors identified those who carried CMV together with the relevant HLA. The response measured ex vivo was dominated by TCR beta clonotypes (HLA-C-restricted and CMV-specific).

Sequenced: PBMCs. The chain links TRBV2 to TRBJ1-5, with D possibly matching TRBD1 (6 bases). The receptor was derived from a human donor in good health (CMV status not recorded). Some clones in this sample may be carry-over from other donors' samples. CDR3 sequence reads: CASSERGTGWHLPQHF. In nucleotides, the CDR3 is TGTGCCAGCAGTGAAAGAGGTACAGGGTGGCATCTGCCCCAGCATTTT.